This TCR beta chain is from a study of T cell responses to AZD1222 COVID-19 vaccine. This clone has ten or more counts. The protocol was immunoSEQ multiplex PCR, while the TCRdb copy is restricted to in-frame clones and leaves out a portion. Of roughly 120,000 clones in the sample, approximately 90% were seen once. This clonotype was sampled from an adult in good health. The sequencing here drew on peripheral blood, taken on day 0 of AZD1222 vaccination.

This chain's CDR3 is CAIAGQNGDNEQFF. The CDR3 nucleotides are TGTGCCATTGCGGGACAGAACGGGGACAATGAGCAGTTCTTC. The chain combines TRBV2 with TRBJ2-1; TRBD1 is a possible D gene (7 bases). Germline V lookup: CDR1 SNHLY, CDR2 FYNNEI. V shed 10 bases and J shed 5 bases, with 18 bases lying between them. The CDR3 is 14 amino acids.